This entry concerns a single T cell receptor beta chain. TCRdb re-called the 5' RACE reads with MiXCR, one entry per CDR3 protein. The profile shows about 90,000 distinct CDR3 sequences, 13% to 15% of them singletons. The source of the sample is a study of early T cells in non-severe SARS-CoV-2 infection. Study at large: The sequenced material was bulk RNA from unsorted whole blood, and its chains were unpaired.

The CDR3 covers 13 residues. Germline lookup yields CDR1 MGHRA and CDR2 YSYEKL. V lost 3 bases and J 8 bases, leaving 11 bases between the germline ends. The receptor's source is an adult who was a healthcare worker with PCR-confirmed SARS-CoV-2 infection or an uninfected control (not recorded which). The chain uses TRBV4-1 and TRBJ2-1; D assignment may be TRBD1 or TRBD2 (6 bases each). Sequencing input: whole blood. CDR3 DNA sequence: TGCGCCAGCAGCCATGGAGGGGGAGATGAGCAGTTCTTC. Its translation: CASSHGGGDEQFF.